This T cell receptor beta chain was identified in a study of T cells after yellow fever vaccination. Study overall: With SMART-Seq v4 Ultra Low Input, the fractions containing low cell numbers were prepared. Study results and caveats: Contamination by abundant bulk-population clonotypes could be present in FACS-sorted repertoires.

Germline V gene sequence: CDR1 LNHNV, CDR2 YYDKDF (reference sequence). The V end lost 0 bases, the J end lost 2 bases, and 8 bases lay between the germline ends. The CDR3 length is 15 residues. From the 5' RACE reads, TCRdb called clonotypes with MiXCR, one entry per CDR3 protein. Of 500,000 to 700,000 distinct CDR3 sequences in the sample, about 19% are singletons; the top ten hold more than 13%. This clonotype showed up just once. The target antigen is unknown. The rearrangement uses TRBV15 and TRBJ2-1; a possible D gene is TRBD1 (5 bases). The receptor was isolated from a young man who received the YFV17D yellow fever vaccine. The material sequenced was PBMCs, taken 15 days after the yellow fever booster vaccination. CDR3 nucleotide sequence: TGTGCCACCAGCAGAGAGGGCAGGGCCTACAATGAGCAGTTCTTC. Its translation: CATSREGRAYNEQFF.